A single sample gave rise to the 26 T cell receptor beta chains below, sequenced in a study of molecular identifiers for immune sequencing clone quantification. TCRdb re-analysed the PCR reads in MiXCR, keeping a single row per CDR3 protein. This repertoire shows about 8,300 distinct CDR3 sequences, around 31% found once; its top ten account for approximately 5%. Specimen: naive CD8+ T cells from blood, with Jurkat cell RNA spiked in. The subset denotes: FACS-sorted CD8+CD4-CCR7+CD45RA+ naive T cells. The receptors derive from a human donor in good health. Some libraries in this study had Jurkat cell RNA spiked in.

The rearrangement links TRBV4-1 to TRBJ2-1, with 11 bases lining up with TRBD2. Germline CDR1 is MGHRA and CDR2 is YSYEKL. V was clipped by 10 bases and J by 9 bases; unmatched bases: 20. CDR3 length equals 17 residues. The CDR3 DNA is TGCGCCACCTGTAGCCCTGGGGGTAGCGGGAGGGCCGGTGAGCAGTTCTTC. Amino acids: CATCSPGGSGRAGEQFF.

A few counts support this clonotype. CDR3 amino acids: CASSWGPDTQYF. The CDR3 nucleotides are TGTGCCAGCAGTTGGGGCCCAGATACGCAGTATTTT. The chain joins TRBV27 to TRBJ2-3, with D perhaps TRBD1 (5 bases). Germline V CDR1 and CDR2: MNHEY, SMNVEV (reference sequence). Trimming left V 4 bases short and J 4 bases short, with 6 bases between. The CDR3 has 12 residues.

This clonotype has more than one count but fewer than ten. V is TRBV7-9 and J is TRBJ1-5, with D perhaps TRBD1 (5 bases). The CDR3 extends over 16 amino acids. The V end lost 0 bases, the J end lost 4 bases, and 13 bases lay between the germline ends. Germline V gene lookup returns CDR1 SEHNR and CDR2 FQNEAQ (reference sequence). CDR3 sequence (DNA): TGTGCCAGCAGCTTAGCAGACGCAGGGTCAAATCAGCCCCAGCATTTT. Translating it yields CASSLADAGSNQPQHF.

This clonotype was counted only a few times. The chain carries TRBV24-1 and TRBJ2-1, with D perhaps matching TRBD1 or TRBD2 (5 bases each). CDR1 and CDR2 (germline): KGHDR, SFDVKD. V was cut by 9 bases and J by 8 bases, with 13 bases left in between. The length of the CDR3 is 12 residues. CDR3 in DNA: TGTGCCACCGGACACCGAGGGCATGAGCAGTTCTTC. It translates to CATGHRGHEQFF.

This clonotype was picked up a small number of times. The chain combines TRBV28 with TRBJ2-2, with D maybe TRBD2 (5 bases). The CDR3 sequence is 18 residues long. V dropped 6 bases and J dropped 3 bases, with 23 bases sitting between them. Germline V lookup: CDR1 MDHEN, CDR2 SYDVKM. CDR3 in amino acids: CASSLVANRPIDTGELFF. The DNA for the CDR3 is TGTGCCAGCAGCCTGGTAGCGAACAGACCGATTGACACCGGGGAGCTGTTTTTT.

Points on this clonotype: A much bigger clone sits one base away, suggesting this may be a read error. The chain combines TRBV7-9 with TRBJ1-5; TRBD1 is a possible D gene (5 bases). The CDR3 consists of 14 residues. The germline CDR1 and CDR2 sequences are SEHNR and FQNEAQ (reference sequence). The CDR3 nucleotides are TGTGCCAGCAGCTCGGACGGGGGGAATCAGCCCCTGCATTTT. Amino acid sequence: CASSSDGGNQPLHF.

The chain employs TRBV20-1 and TRBJ2-7; 12 nucleotides align to TRBD2. V trimming: 6 bases; J trimming: 2 bases; junction bases outside the gene matches: 5. The CDR3 length is 14 residues. CDR1 and CDR2 from the germline V gene are DFQATT and SNEGSKA (reference sequence). CDR3 DNA sequence: TGCAGTGCACCCGGACTAGCGGGAACCTACGAGCAGTACTTC. This gives the protein CSAPGLAGTYEQYF.

The rearrangement links TRBV7-9 to TRBJ1-5; tentatively, D is TRBD1 (5 bases). V dropped 5 bases and J dropped 4 bases, with 12 bases sitting between them. In germline, CDR1 is SEHNR, CDR2 FQNEAQ (reference sequence). The CDR3 has 14 residues. CDR3 protein: CASSPSDRNQPQHF. The CDR3 coding sequence is TGTGCCAGCAGCCCTTCTGACAGAAATCAGCCCCAGCATTTT.

The chain employs TRBV7-9 and TRBJ2-2, with TRBD1 matching over 8 bases. V was clipped by 5 bases and J by 5 bases; unmatched bases: 13. This CDR3 contains 17 residues. From germline, CDR1 is SEHNR and CDR2 FQNEAQ (reference sequence). In DNA, the CDR3 is TGTGCCAGCAGCCCCCCCGGCCAGGGGGCGTGGACCGGGGAGCTGTTTTTT. This codes for CASSPPGQGAWTGELFF.

In its sample, this clonotype is medium-sized. V is TRBV5-6 and J is TRBJ2-1; 13 bases line up with TRBD2. V trimming: 7 bases; J trimming: 11 bases; junction bases outside the gene matches: 0. The CDR3 sequence is 11 residues long. Germline-derived CDR1 and CDR2 are SGHDT and YYEEEE. As DNA, the CDR3 is TGTGCCAGCGGGACTAGCGGGAAGCAGTTCTTC. This codes for CASGTSGKQFF.

The chain has TRBV20-1 and TRBJ1-2; a weak D match, TRBD1 (6 bases). CDR1 is DFQATT, CDR2 SNEGSKA, per germline (reference sequence). The CDR3 has 15 amino acids. V lost 6 bases and J lost 8, with 25 bases in between. Here the CDR3 reads CSAAVEAKGGYGYTF. The CDR3 DNA reads TGCAGTGCGGCGGTGGAGGCCAAGGGGGGGTACGGCTACACCTTC.

This clonotype is classed as medium-sized (0.01 to 0.1%). The chain is built from TRBV19 and TRBJ1-5; D is unresolved. CDR1 and CDR2 from the germline V gene are LNHDA and SQIVND (reference sequence). Trimming took 3 bases from V and 5 from J, leaving 5 bases between them. There are 12 residues in the CDR3. The CDR3 nucleotides are TGTGCCAGTAGTATTCCCTATCAGCCCCAGCATTTT. Its translation: CASSIPYQPQHF.

Only a few counts were recorded for this clonotype. The V call is TRBV5-6, the J call TRBJ2-1, with D tentatively TRBD2 (5 bases). The length of the CDR3 is 15 residues. Trimming removed 4 bases at V and 2 bases at J, with 13 bases between. Germline V gene lookup returns CDR1 SGHDT and CDR2 YYEEEE. Here the CDR3 DNA reads TGTGCCAGCAGCCCGGACTCTATAGCCTACAATGAGCAGTTCTTC. Translation: CASSPDSIAYNEQFF.

In this sample, this clonotype turned up once. A read error is possible here, since a much larger clone lies one base away. The rearrangement joins TRBV28 to TRBJ1-1; tentative D call: TRBD1 (6 bases). Germline CDR1 MDHEN, CDR2 SYDVKM. This CDR3 is 15 amino acids long. The DNA of the CDR3 is TGTGTCAGCAGTTTCCTTCCGACAGGTGACACTGAAGCTTTCTTT. This sequence encodes CVSSFLPTGDTEAFF.

The rearrangement uses TRBV6-6 and TRBJ2-1; the D gene is possibly TRBD2 (6 bases). V was trimmed by 5 bases and J by 5 bases, leaving 10 bases between them. CDR1 MNHNY and CDR2 SVGAGI come from the germline V gene (reference sequence). This CDR3 has 13 amino acids. CDR3 in DNA: TGTGCCAGCAGTAACGGCGGGGACAATGAGCAGTTCTTC. It translates to CASSNGGDNEQFF.

This clonotype appeared a few times. The genes are TRBV28 and TRBJ2-5; TRBD1 agrees at 10 bases. The CDR3 consists of 15 residues. Trimming at V came to 7 bases and at J to 5 bases, leaving 10 bases not matched to a gene. Germline V lookup: CDR1 MDHEN, CDR2 SYDVKM. CDR3 protein: CASTSPDRGAETQYF. In nucleotides, the CDR3 is TGTGCCAGCACCTCCCCGGACAGGGGGGCGGAGACCCAGTACTTC.

As for this clonotype: The CDR3 end shows no conserved phenylalanine or tryptophan, and so a read error is likely. The rearrangement uses TRBV11-2 and TRBJ1-4; D possibly corresponds to TRBD1 (6 bases). The V end was cut by 4 bases, the J end by 8 bases, with 8 bases between. The CDR3 runs to 12 residues. Germline CDR1 and CDR2: SGHAT and FQNNGV. CDR3 loop: CASSSQGEKLFY. CDR3 DNA sequence: TGTGCCAGCAGCTCGCAGGGGGAAAAACTGTTTTAT.

The CDR3 region has the DNA TGTGCCAGCAGCGGGTTAGCGGGGGAGCAGTACTTC. Translation gives CASSGLAGEQYF. V gene TRBV9 combines with J gene TRBJ2-7; 8 bases line up with TRBD2. Germline loops: CDR1 SGDLS, CDR2 YYNGEE. The CDR3 consists of 12 residues. Losses at the gene ends were 3 bases for V and 7 bases for J; bases not matched to a gene: 3. The full variable domain, completed using reference TRBV9 and TRBJ2-7, is DSGVTQTPKHLITATGQRVTLRCSPRSGDLSVYWYQQSLDQGLQFLIQYYNGEERAKGNILERFSAQQFPDLHSELNLSSLELGDSALYFCASSGLAGEQYFGPGTRLTVT.

Here the CDR3 reads CASSFWNEQFF. The DNA of the CDR3 is TGTGCCAGCAGTTTTTGGAATGAGCAGTTCTTC. The chain recombines TRBV6-1 with TRBJ2-1; D not resolved. Trimming shortened V by 5 bases and J by 7 bases, and 6 bases separated the two germline ends. From germline, CDR1 is MNHNS and CDR2 SASEGT. This CDR3 contains 11 residues.

Points on this clonotype: The junction departs from germline at one end; a sequencing error may be responsible. The chain links TRBV14 to TRBJ2-5; the match to TRBD2 covers 7 bases. The V gene's germline CDR1 is SGHDN and CDR2 FVKESK. The CDR3 runs to 13 residues. The CDR3 DNA sequence: TGTTCCAGCAGCCTTTGGGGAGGGGAGACCCAGTACTTC. Translation gives CSSSLWGGETQYF.

J is TRBJ2-1 and V is TRBV27, with 8 bases lining up with TRBD1. The CDR3 is 14 residues long. V trimming: 3 bases; J trimming: 3 bases; junction bases outside the gene matches: 1. Germline lookup yields CDR1 MNHEY and CDR2 SMNVEV (reference sequence). CDR3 nucleotide sequence: TGTGCCAGCAGTTTTACAGGGGGCTACAATGAGCAGTTCTTC. Its translation is CASSFTGGYNEQFF.

V gene TRBV5-1 combines with J gene TRBJ2-5; TRBD2 might be the D (6 bases). This CDR3 region has 16 residues. Germline lookup yields CDR1 SGHRS and CDR2 YFSETQ. The V and J ends lost 6 bases and 5 bases respectively, with 23 bases between them. In DNA, the CDR3 is TGCGCCAGCACCCACTCATCCCCGGGACTCCCCGAGACCCAGTACTTC. It is translated as CASTHSSPGLPETQYF.

The chain employs TRBV20-1 and TRBJ2-3; D may be TRBD2 (5 bases). The length of the CDR3 is 17 residues. Germline assignment: CDR1 DFQATT and CDR2 SNEGSKA (reference sequence). Trimming took off 0 bases at V and 0 bases at J, with 16 bases between the two ends. CDR3 in DNA: TGCAGTGCTAGAGATGGGTCGGGGATCGCTAGCACAGATACGCAGTATTTT. This translates into CSARDGSGIASTDTQYF.

This sequence joins TRBV19 and TRBJ2-7; the D call may be TRBD1 or TRBD2 (5 bases each). The CDR3 has 14 amino acids. Per germline, CDR1 LNHDA and CDR2 SQIVND (reference sequence). V dropped 6 bases and J dropped 0 bases, with 12 bases sitting between them. Written as DNA, the CDR3 is TGTGCCAGTAGCCCCTCCGGGACCTCCTACGAGCAGTACTTC. This translates into CASSPSGTSYEQYF. Full variable domain (missing parts from reference TRBV19 and TRBJ2-7): DGGITQSPKYLFRKEGQNVTLSCEQNLNHDAMYWYRQDPGQGLRLIYYSQIVNDFQKGDIAEGYSVSREKKESFPLTVTSAQKNPTAFYLCASSPSGTSYEQYFGPGTRLTVT.

This clonotype is labeled as medium-sized. The rearrangement links TRBV7-9 to TRBJ1-5, with 8 bases identical to TRBD1. The CDR3 sequence is 19 residues long. The germline V gene has CDR1 SEHNR and CDR2 FQNEAQ (reference sequence). The J segment lost 3 bases and the V segment lost 1 base, leaving 14 bases of the junction unmatched. Here the CDR3 DNA reads TGTGCCAGCAGCTTAGGACAGGGGACGTTTACTAAGGACAATCAGCCCCAGCATTTT. Protein sequence: CASSLGQGTFTKDNQPQHF.

This chain connects TRBV29-1 to TRBJ1-4; the D is unclear. This CDR3 spans 13 amino acids. Germline V gene sequence: CDR1 SQVTM, CDR2 ANQGSEA. Trimming shortened V by 7 bases and J by 0 bases, and 9 bases separated the two germline ends. The CDR3 reads CSAAGTTNEKLFF. DNA of the CDR3: TGCAGCGCCGCCGGGACAACTAATGAAAAACTGTTTTTT.